This record concerns one T cell receptor beta chain sequence. Its antigen is as yet unknown. Germline assignment: CDR1 MGHRA and CDR2 YSYEKL. The CDR3 length is 15 residues. With 2 bases clipped from V and 3 bases from J, the junction kept 6 bases outside the gene matches. Unique molecular identifiers were carried by the TCR beta cDNA libraries. TCRdb re-analysed the PCR reads in MiXCR, keeping a single row per CDR3 protein. The table includes approximately 730,000 distinct CDR3 sequences, around 27% detected once. The record originates from a study of post-analysis software for immune sequencing data. Regarding the study as a whole: The study found significantly lower normalized Chao1 diversity in multiple sclerosis patients than in controls. Patients showed TRBV5-6, TRBV5-1 and TRBV20-1 among five TRBV segments more frequent than in controls.

The chain couples TRBV4-1 to TRBJ1-2; 7 positions agree with TRBD1. The sequenced sample was blood. The receptor's source is a girl aged 10 to 17 with multiple sclerosis. CDR3 sequence: CASSQPGQTHYGYTF. The CDR3 DNA follows: TGCGCCAGCAGCCAACCGGGACAGACTCACTATGGCTACACCTTC.